This TCR beta chain emerged from a study of T cell responses to AZD1222 COVID-19 vaccine. Germline V lookup: CDR1 MDHEN, CDR2 SYDVKM. V was shortened by 10 bases and J by 5 bases, with 14 bases between the two germline ends. The CDR3 sequence is 13 residues long. Measured with immunoSEQ multiplex PCR; TCRdb has only the in-frame clones, and not every one. The sample records roughly 150,000 clones, roughly 90% being singletons. The sample was peripheral blood, taken 28 days after the second AZD1222 dose. The chain recombines TRBV28 with TRBJ2-2; no reliable D call. The receptor comes from an adult who received the AZD1222 COVID-19 vaccine. In DNA form, the CDR3 reads TGTGCCACCCGCCCCCGGAGAACCGGGGAGCTGTTTTTT. This encodes CATRPRRTGELFF.